This TCR beta chain was recorded in a study of cytomegalovirus exposure and HLA in healthy donors (dated by TCRdb to 2016 to 2017). Broadly, across the study: According to an earlier analysis of several hundred of the donors, 150 million to 200 million T cells yielded some 110 million unique TCR beta sequences and about 300 Gb of sequence data. About 330 gigabases of sequencing data and tens of millions of unique TCR sequences made up an early release that covered approximately 700 HLA-typed donors. Among the roughly 390 genotyped donors, about 83% belonged to the genetic ancestry cluster associated with self-reported Caucasian donors. The study was designed to test whether signatures of past pathogen exposure could be identified by cataloging public T cell receptors. The T cell repertoires of under 700 subjects were profiled by immunosequencing and related to cytomegalovirus serostatus. In addition to the first cohort of 666 subjects, a separate validation cohort of 120 different subjects was used. The study combined high-throughput TCR immunosequencing, statistical association of individual TCRs with disease status, and machine learning to predict cytomegalovirus infection status. A later analysis re-analyzed previously published TCR beta repertoires from 666 donors and added high-resolution HLA genotyping to study TCR occurrence patterns. The later analysis used no new phenotypic data to find candidate immune exposures, relying instead on TCR beta sequences and their occurrence across donors. An earlier analysis of 587 of the donors used high-throughput TCR beta sequencing to judge whether each TCR beta V gene segment behaved as functional or pseudogenic. Donor age, sex, ethnicity and CMV serostatus were collected together with the repertoire data. A later genetic analysis used genome-wide SNP genotypes for 398 of the 666 donors, treating that subset as a discovery cohort. All discovery cohort repertoires had been generated using a single sequencing platform. HLA typing included class I and class II loci at four-digit resolution. The number of typed donors differed by locus: roughly 629-640 for A, B, C, DRB1 and DQB1; 500 to 550 for DQA1; 600 to 610 for DPA1; and around 490 for DPB1. Because of strong linkage in the cohort, roughly 5 DR-DQ haplotypes were treated as single units for association and clustering. Among around 400 genotyped donors of the cohort, an average of approximately 250,000 unique TCR beta nucleotide sequences were sequenced per donor, around 18% of them non-productive. Study-wide findings and limitations: This cohort had only TCR beta chains sequenced, and the lack of alpha or paired-chain data limited which features could be detected. In a later analysis, most CMV-associated TCR beta chains were found to appear HLA-restricted, with HLA associations seemingly driven largely by CMV exposure. Assigning TCR associations to individual alleles was difficult when HLA alleles, especially DR and DQ, strongly co-occurred. HLA typing was unavailable for some donors at each locus, so association tests used only the typed subset. In the study, approximately 160 TCR beta chains were listed as associated with cytomegalovirus. A further reported finding was that TCR beta sequences accurately predicted the HLA-A and HLA-B alleles for most subjects in the first cohort. Cytomegalovirus status was reported to be diagnosed by the classifier with high specificity and sensitivity in both the original and validation cohorts. In an earlier analysis of fewer than 700 of the donors, most TCR beta V segments appeared in productive rearrangements about 87% or about 30% of the time, broadly matching IMGT annotations. In a later analysis, TCR association rates were found to vary across HLA loci, with the most associated TCRs seen for DRB1 alleles and the fewest for HLA-C alleles. Because the 87-base-pair reads could not distinguish some IMGT-functional V segments, including TRBV6-2 and TRBV6-3, those segments were excluded. The only immune exposure information available for the cohort was CMV serostatus. In vitro tests confirmed that a few of the cytomegalovirus-associated TCR beta chains recognize cytomegalovirus antigens. At a false discovery rate of 0.05, a later analysis linked under 20,000 TCR beta sequences to specific HLA alleles. Most TCR sequences were observed very rarely across donors, whereas some public TCRs were present in many individuals. The authors suggested that the approach could potentially be generalized to other disease states and immunological phenotypes. Linkage disequilibrium might explain the correlated functional status among segregating V segments, but an unknown experimental factor could not be ruled out. In a later analysis, HLA-associated TCR beta chains were found to be more clonally expanded and to have lower generation probabilities than equally common non-associated chains. Presence/absence analyses assumed roughly uniform sequencing depth across donors, an assumption that may not hold. A group of highly shared sequence variants was considered likely to be a technical artifact of the sequencing pipeline. A later genetic analysis reported fewer N-insertions in productive TCRs among donors in an Asian-associated ancestry cluster than the roughly 700-donor mean. According to a later analysis, parvovirus B19, influenza, CMV and Epstein-Barr virus appeared linked to several top co-occurrence clusters. V-gene and J-gene trimming of TCR beta chains was associated with a missense DCLRE1C variant in a later genetic analysis, and the association was replicated in an independent cohort. Around 16 rarely observed V segments, including chromosome 9 orphons, were excluded from the earlier analysis of approximately 500 of the donors because counts were too low.

The cohort was made up of around 720 healthy bone marrow donors. All cohort members were sampled while nominally healthy, although unrecorded immune exposures were likely present. The donor was CMV seropositive and belonged to the group of 250 to 300 seropositive cohort members. Every donor gave a peripheral blood sample, and the peripheral blood mononuclear cells from that sample were used for TCR beta sequencing. Genomic DNA extraction from the blood cell samples was performed with the Qiagen DNeasy Blood Extraction Kit. Points on this clone: Its antigen has not been determined. One base away there is no much larger clone; base qualities are not given.

Libraries were made using the immunoSEQ multiplex PCR assay. A mixture of 60 forward primers for TCR Vbeta segments and 13 reverse primers for TCR Jbeta segments was used in the multiplex PCR. A multiplex PCR assay on genomic DNA amplified the CDR3 region of rearranged TCR beta genes. Amplified TCR beta libraries were sequenced as 87-base-pair reads on the Illumina HiSeq System. Turning to the authors' computational methods: A later analysis tallied tens of millions of unique TCR beta chains across the 650 to 750 repertoires, and around 12 million of those chains were shared by two or more donors. Raw reads were error-corrected and collapsed into unique sequences with a nearest-neighbor algorithm that merged closely related sequences to remove PCR and sequencing errors. To assign V, D and J gene segments, CDR3 sequences were aligned to IMGT reference sequences. Each retained sequence needed at least a six-nucleotide match to both a V gene segment and a J gene segment. Rearrangements were classified as productive when the CDR3 lacked stop codons and remained in frame with V and J, and all other rearrangements were classified as non-productive. CDR3 was defined by IMGT convention, running from the second conserved V-encoded cysteine to the conserved J-encoded phenylalanine. The earlier analysis of 587 of the donors excluded any sequence lacking an unambiguous match to a single V gene segment. An earlier analysis of 587 of the donors called V segments functional above 56.7% productive rearrangements and segregating when the between-donor standard deviation exceeded 5%. To diagnose cytomegalovirus status from the catalog of TCR beta chain sequences, a statistical classification framework was built. A later analysis assigned V and J genes by comparing TCR nucleotide sequences with IMGT/GENE-DB human TR gene sequences. In a later analysis, CDR3 sequences and most-parsimonious VDJ recombination scenarios were assigned using the TCRdist pipeline. In a later analysis, every TCR beta chain was defined by the combination of its CDR3 amino acid sequence and its V-gene family, and reads without a unique V-gene family were dropped. A later analysis removed over 500 highly shared, low-generation-probability nucleotide sequences to deal with suspected cross-contamination and a sequencing artifact. A later analysis calculated a clonal expansion index for each public chain from normalized within-repertoire ranks of inferred template counts. Generation probabilities in a later analysis came from a VDJ recombination model fitted to out-of-frame rearrangements, and those results were checked against IGoR. In a later analysis, hypergeometric tests were used to score TCR-TCR, TCR-HLA and TCR-CMV co-occurrence, with a repertoire-size bias correction applied to TCR pairs. A later analysis estimated false discovery rates by permuting HLA or CMV assignments 20 times. In a later analysis, co-occurring TCRs were grouped using DBSCAN, with TCRdist sequence similarity added in when clustering inside HLA-allele-positive subsets. Repertoires with fewer than 30,000 or more than 120,000 public chains, plus five repertoires with anomalous nucleotide sharing, were excluded from co-occurrence clustering. TCRdb mirrors the immuneACCESS table, restricted to in-frame sequences. Some clones are absent from its copies; in checked studies, under half trace to an unresolved V gene, and the reason for the others is unknown. V and J calls and clone size are as listed in that table; D and trimming were resolved from the DNA. The sample records approximately 100,000 clones, about 68% of which are singletons. The ten largest clones represent around an eighth of the sample.

The junction carries 7 bases between V and J, which are trimmed by 0 bases and 5 bases respectively. Spanning cysteine to phenylalanine, the CDR3 consists of 13 amino acids. Just CDR3 DNA is preserved here, 39 bases in frame from base 1. CDR1 MNHNS and CDR2 SASEGT are derived from the germline V gene. Recombination linked TRBV6-1 to TRBJ2-5; confidence is insufficient to name the D gene. The receptor was derived from a male donor in good health and CMV-seropositive. The sequencing sample was made of PBMCs. Here the CDR3 is given as CASSEARLETQYF. The bases are TGTGCCAGCAGTGAAGCGCGTCTGGAGACCCAGTACTTC.